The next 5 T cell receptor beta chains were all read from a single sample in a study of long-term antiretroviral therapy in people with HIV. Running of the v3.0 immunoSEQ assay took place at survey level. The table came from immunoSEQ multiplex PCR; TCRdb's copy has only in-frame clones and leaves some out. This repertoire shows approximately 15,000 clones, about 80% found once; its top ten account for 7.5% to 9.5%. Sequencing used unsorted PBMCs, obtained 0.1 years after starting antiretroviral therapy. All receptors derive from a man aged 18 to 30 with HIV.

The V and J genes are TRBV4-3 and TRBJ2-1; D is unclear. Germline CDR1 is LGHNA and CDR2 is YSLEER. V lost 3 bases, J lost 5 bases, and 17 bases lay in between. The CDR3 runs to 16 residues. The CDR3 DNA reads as TGCGCCAGCAGCCATGCCGACGTCCCTACGAACAATGAGCAGTTCTTC. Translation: CASSHADVPTNNEQFF.

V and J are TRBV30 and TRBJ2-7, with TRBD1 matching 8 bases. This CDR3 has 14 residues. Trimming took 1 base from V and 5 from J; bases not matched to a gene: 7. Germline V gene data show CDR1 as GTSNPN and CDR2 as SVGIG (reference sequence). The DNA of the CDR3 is TGTGCCTGGAGTGACACCGGACAGGGTAACGAGCAGTACTTC. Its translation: CAWSDTGQGNEQYF. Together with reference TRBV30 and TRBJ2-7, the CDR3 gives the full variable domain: SQTIHQWPATLVQPVGSPLSLECTVEGTSNPNLYWYRQAAGRGLQLLFYSVGIGQISSEVPQNLSASRPQDRQFILSSKKLLLSDSGFYLCAWSDTGQGNEQYFGPGTRLTVT.

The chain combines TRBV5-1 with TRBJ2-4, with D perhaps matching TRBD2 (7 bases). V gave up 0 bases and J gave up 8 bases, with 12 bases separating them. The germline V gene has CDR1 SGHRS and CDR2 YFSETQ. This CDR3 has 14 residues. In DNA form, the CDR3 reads TGCGCCAGCAGCTTGGTAGGGGGGGGAGACATTCAGTACTTC. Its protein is CASSLVGGGDIQYF. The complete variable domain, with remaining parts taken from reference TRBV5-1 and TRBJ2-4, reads KAGVTQTPRYLIKTRGQQVTLSCSPISGHRSVSWYQQTPGQGLQFLFEYFSETQRNKGNFPGRFSGRQFSNSRSEMNVSTLELGDSALYLCASSLVGGGDIQYFGAGTRLSVL.

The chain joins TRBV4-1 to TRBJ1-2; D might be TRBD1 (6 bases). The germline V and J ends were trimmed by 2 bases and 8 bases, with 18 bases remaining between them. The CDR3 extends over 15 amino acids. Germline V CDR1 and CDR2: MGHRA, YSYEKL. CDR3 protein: CASSQSLGGARGYTF. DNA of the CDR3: TGCGCCAGCAGCCAAAGCCTCGGGGGGGCTCGGGGCTACACCTTC.

The CDR3 spells CASSPWAGQLPETQYF. CDR3 nucleotides: TGTGCCAGCAGCCCGTGGGCGGGACAGCTGCCAGAGACCCAGTACTTC. This sequence joins TRBV7-2 and TRBJ2-5; the D gene is possibly TRBD1 (7 bases). This CDR3 region has 16 residues. The germline V gene encodes CDR1 SGHTA and CDR2 FQGNSA. V was cut by 5 bases and J by 4 bases, with 20 bases left in between.